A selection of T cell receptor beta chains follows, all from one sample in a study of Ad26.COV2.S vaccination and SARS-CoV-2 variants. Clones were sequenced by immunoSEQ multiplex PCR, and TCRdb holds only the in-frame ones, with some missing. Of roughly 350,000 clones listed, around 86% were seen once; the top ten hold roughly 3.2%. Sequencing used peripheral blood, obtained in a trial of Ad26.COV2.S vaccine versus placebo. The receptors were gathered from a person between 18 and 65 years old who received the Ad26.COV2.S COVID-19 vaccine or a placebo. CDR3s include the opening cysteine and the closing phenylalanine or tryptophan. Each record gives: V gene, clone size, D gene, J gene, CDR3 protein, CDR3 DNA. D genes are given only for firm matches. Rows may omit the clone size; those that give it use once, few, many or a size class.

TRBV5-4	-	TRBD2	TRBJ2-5	CASSLTGGRETQYF	TGTGCCAGCAGCTTAACGGGGGGGCGAGAGACCCAGTACTTC
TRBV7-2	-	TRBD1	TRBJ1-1	CASSLVGTGSYTEAFF	TGTGCCAGCAGCTTAGTTGGGACAGGGTCGTACACTGAAGCTTTCTTT
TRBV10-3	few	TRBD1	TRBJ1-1	CASRQGGTEAFF	TGTGCCTCAAGACAGGGAGGCACTGAAGCTTTCTTT
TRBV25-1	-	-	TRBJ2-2	CASSESRGLNTGELFF	TGTGCCAGCAGTGAGAGCCGGGGACTGAACACCGGGGAGCTGTTTTTT
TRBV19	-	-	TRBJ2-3	CASSAILGSDTQYF	TGTGCCAGTAGTGCCATTCTAGGGTCAGATACGCAGTATTTT
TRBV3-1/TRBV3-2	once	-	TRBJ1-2	CASSQERRPYGYTF	TGTGCCAGCAGCCAAGAGAGGCGGCCCTATGGCTACACCTTC
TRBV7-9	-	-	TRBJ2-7	CASSLVGQGYEQYF	TGTGCCAGCAGCTTAGTAGGCCAGGGCTACGAGCAGTACTTC
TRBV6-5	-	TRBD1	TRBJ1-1	CASRQGGTEAFF	TGTGCCAGTAGACAGGGCGGGACTGAAGCTTTCTTT
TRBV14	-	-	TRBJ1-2	CASSRDYGYTF	TGTGCCAGCAGCCGAGACTATGGCTACACCTTC
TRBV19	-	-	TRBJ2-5	CASSITTGGETQYF	TGTGCCAGTAGTATCACGACAGGTGGGGAGACCCAGTACTTC
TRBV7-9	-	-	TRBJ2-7	CASSPDRQGTEPREQYF	TGTGCCAGCAGCCCGGACCGACAAGGGACCGAACCTCGAGAGCAGTACTTC
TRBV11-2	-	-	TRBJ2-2	CASSLFSPGELFF	TGTGCCAGCAGCTTATTCTCCCCCGGGGAGCTGTTTTTT
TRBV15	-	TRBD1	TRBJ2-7	CATSRESGTGGYEQYF	TGTGCCACCAGCAGAGAATCCGGGACAGGGGGTTACGAGCAGTACTTC
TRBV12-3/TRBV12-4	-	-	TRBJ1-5	CASSYGGPNIDF	TGTGCCAGCAGTTATGGGGGGCCAAACATAGATTTT
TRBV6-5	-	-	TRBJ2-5	CASRSRAVETQYF	TGTGCCAGCAGATCCAGGGCGGTGGAGACCCAGTACTTC
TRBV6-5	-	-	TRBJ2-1	CASSYSADANNEQFF	TGTGCCAGCAGTTACTCTGCGGACGCTAACAATGAGCAGTTCTTC
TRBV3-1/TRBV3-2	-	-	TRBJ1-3	CASSQDLGGPIYF	TGTGCCAGCAGCCAAGATTTAGGAGGACCCATATATTTT
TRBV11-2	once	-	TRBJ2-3	CASSPPKNTQYF	TGTGCCAGCAGCCCACCGAAAAATACGCAGTATTTT
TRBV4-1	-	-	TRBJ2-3	CASSQLDGGATDTQYF	TGCGCCAGCAGCCAATTGGACGGAGGGGCCACAGATACGCAGTATTTT
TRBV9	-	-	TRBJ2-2	CASSRAGELFF	TGTGCCAGCAGCCGGGCCGGGGAGCTGTTTTTT
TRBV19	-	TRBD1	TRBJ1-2	CASIKDRGLNYGYTF	TGTGCCAGTATTAAAGACAGGGGGCTGAACTATGGCTACACCTTC
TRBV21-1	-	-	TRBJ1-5	CASSKARQGAIAVISNQPQHF	TGTGCCAGCAGCAAAGCGAGGCAGGGGGCGATCGCGGTGATTAGCAATCAGCCCCAGCATTTT
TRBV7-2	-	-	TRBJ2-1	CASSSQPRASHEQFF	TGTGCCAGCAGCTCCCAACCGAGGGCTTCCCATGAGCAGTTCTTC
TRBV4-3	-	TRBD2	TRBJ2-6	CASSQVVRGGGSGANVLTF	TGCGCCAGCAGCCAAGTTGTTCGCGGGGGGGGCTCTGGGGCCAACGTCCTGACTTTC
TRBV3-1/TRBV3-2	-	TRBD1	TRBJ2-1	CASSRSTGVKDNEQFF	TGTGCCAGCAGCCGTTCGACAGGGGTAAAGGACAATGAGCAGTTCTTC
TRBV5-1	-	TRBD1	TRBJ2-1	CASSRGQGGNEQFF	TGCGCCAGCAGCCGCGGACAGGGGGGCAATGAGCAGTTCTTC